The sequence of this T cell receptor (beta chain) was determined in a study of regulatory T cells. The PCR used 52 TRBV and 13 TRBJ primers. Here immunoSEQ multiplex PCR was the method, and the copy in TCRdb shows in-frame clones only, minus some. Found here are about 32,000 clones, over 75% of them singletons; the top ten hold approximately 2.4%. Autoimmunity was present in every CD3G-deficient patient, worse in two. Patients, 2 to 39 years old, had expanded memory T-cell proportions. Regulatory (CD25-high CD127-low) and conventional (CD25-low CD127-high) CD4+ T cells were sorted separately. Broader study findings: In CD3G-deficient patients, conventional CD4+ T cells were enriched for hydrophobic CDR3 residues at positions 6 and 7. In patients, unique TRB V-J pairs were restricted and V/J usage skewed, especially in Tregs.

V lost 2 bases and J lost 6; bases outside the gene matches: 7. Germline CDR1 is MNHNY and CDR2 is SVGAGI (reference sequence). CDR3 size: 15 residues. This clone has more than one count but fewer than ten. What it binds is not known. The sample consisted of conventional CD4+ T cells sorted from blood. The chain carries TRBV6-6 and TRBJ1-1; 9 bases are shared with TRBD1. The sequence came from a person in their late teens or twenties with CD3G deficiency. The DNA of the CDR3 is TGTGCCAGCAGTTACGGGACAGGGATCGGGCCTGAAGCTTTCTTT. Translation: CASSYGTGIGPEAFF.